The 22 T cell receptor beta chains presented below share a single source sample, sequenced in a study of cytomegalovirus exposure and HLA in healthy donors. The PCR employed 60 Vbeta primers together with 13 Jbeta primers. TCRdb keeps only in-frame clones here, not all; method: immunoSEQ multiplex PCR. The sample's table shows roughly 120,000 clones. Sequenced material: PBMCs. All receptors come from a man aged 40-55 years in good health and CMV-seronegative.

This chain links TRBV19 with TRBJ2-1; 7 bases align to TRBD1. J lost 0 bases, V lost 9 bases, and 8 bases had no gene match. This CDR3 spans 15 amino acids. CDR1 and CDR2 (germline): LNHDA, SQIVND (reference sequence). The CDR3 loop reads CASTQGRSSYNEQFF. The CDR3 coding sequence is TGTGCCAGCACACAGGGGCGAAGCTCCTACAATGAGCAGTTCTTC.

This chain connects TRBV7-2 to TRBJ2-2, with a possible D match to TRBD2 (6 bases). This CDR3 comprises 14 residues. Germline V CDR1 and CDR2: SGHTA, FQGNSA. Trimming cost V 7 bases and J 5 bases, with 14 bases left between them. The CDR3 loop is CASTPGVKTGELFF. The CDR3 DNA sequence: TGTGCCAGCACCCCGGGAGTGAAAACCGGGGAGCTGTTTTTT.

The V gene is TRBV7-2, the J gene TRBJ2-7, with 13 bases fitting TRBD2. The junction had 13 bases not matched to a gene; V was cut back by 5 bases and J by 3 bases. The CDR3 covers 18 residues. Germline V CDR1 and CDR2: SGHTA, FQGNSA. The CDR3 sequence: CASSVPPWTSGSSYEQYF. CDR3 DNA sequence: TGTGCCAGCAGCGTACCACCCTGGACTAGCGGGAGCAGCTACGAGCAGTACTTC. Variable domain in full (rest from reference TRBV7-2 and TRBJ2-7): GAGVSQSPSNKVTEKGKDVELRCDPISGHTALYWYRQSLGQGLEFLIYFQGNSAPDKSGLPSDRFSAERTGGSVSTLTIQRTQQEDSAVYLCASSVPPWTSGSSYEQYFGPGTRLTVT.

In DNA, the CDR3 is TGTGCCAGCAGCTTATCACTGGGCGTCGTAGGCGTCGATGAGCAGTTCTTC. It yields the protein CASSLSLGVVGVDEQFF. J is TRBJ2-1 and V is TRBV7-6; D gene uncertain. The CDR3 runs 17 residues. Germline V gene sequence: CDR1 SGHVS, CDR2 FNYEAQ. Trimming shortened V by 2 bases and J by 8 bases, and 22 bases separated the two germline ends.

The chain is built from TRBV27 and TRBJ1-5; D is perhaps TRBD1 (6 bases). Trimming cost V 4 bases and J 0 bases, with 25 bases left between them. Germline values: CDR1 MNHEY, CDR2 SMNVEV (reference sequence). The CDR3 is 20 residues long. CDR3 bases: TGTGCCAGCAGTTCCGGCCCCCCCAGGACAGCTCAACATAGCAATCAGCCCCAGCATTTT. Amino acids: CASSSGPPRTAQHSNQPQHF.

The rearrangement uses TRBV2 and TRBJ1-2; TRBD1 aligns across 8 bases. The CDR3 loop spans 15 amino acids. Germline-derived CDR1 and CDR2 are SNHLY and FYNNEI. Trimming took 3 bases from V and 4 from J; bases not matched to a gene: 7. CDR3 in DNA: TGTGCCAGCAGTGATCCAGGACAGGGACTCTATGGCTACACCTTC. This codes for CASSDPGQGLYGYTF.

This chain uses TRBV4-2 with TRBJ2-1; no reliable D call. The CDR3 is 15 amino acids. Germline CDR1 reads LGHNA; CDR2 reads YNFKEQ. Trimming removed 5 bases at V and 0 bases at J, with 11 bases between. The CDR3 sequence is CASSYTTGSYNEQFF. The CDR3 DNA is TGTGCCAGCAGCTACACGACGGGCTCCTACAATGAGCAGTTCTTC.

The rearrangement uses TRBV10-3 and TRBJ2-7; tentatively, D is TRBD1 (6 bases). CDR1 is ENHRY, CDR2 SYGVKD, per germline. The CDR3 loop spans 13 amino acids. V lost 4 bases and J 1 base, leaving 8 bases between the germline ends. CDR3 loop: CAISAGQSYEQYF. CDR3 nucleotides: TGTGCCATCAGTGCCGGACAGTCCTACGAGCAGTACTTC.

The chain carries TRBV19 and TRBJ1-5, with a possible D match to TRBD1 (5 bases). Germline V gives CDR1 LNHDA, CDR2 SQIVND (reference sequence). The CDR3 covers 15 residues. Trimming removed 5 bases at V and 4 bases at J, with 15 bases between. CDR3 nucleotides: TGTGCCAGTAGTTTGGGGGGGTTGGGAAATCAGCCCCAGCATTTT. Translating it yields CASSLGGLGNQPQHF.

The V gene is TRBV11-2, the J gene TRBJ2-1, with TRBD2 matching 10 bases. The CDR3 has 15 amino acids. V was pared by 4 bases and J by 6 bases, with 6 bases of the junction left unmatched. CDR1 and CDR2 (germline): SGHAT, FQNNGV. The CDR3, as DNA: TGTGCCAGCAGCTCTACTAGCGGGAAGTTCAATGAGCAGTTCTTC. This encodes CASSSTSGKFNEQFF.

The chain joins TRBV5-6 to TRBJ2-2; TRBD1 agrees at 10 bases. With 4 bases clipped from V and 2 bases from J, the junction kept 5 bases outside the gene matches. Germline loops: CDR1 SGHDT, CDR2 YYEEEE. The CDR3 spans 16 residues. CDR3 residues: CASSLGTGVNTGELFF. The CDR3 DNA reads TGTGCCAGCAGCCTAGGGACAGGGGTTAACACCGGGGAGCTGTTTTTT. The full variable domain, in which reference TRBV5-6 and TRBJ2-2 provide the parts outside the CDR3, is DAGVTQSPTHLIKTRGQQVTLRCSPKSGHDTVSWYQQALGQGPQFIFQYYEEEERQRGNFPDRFSGHQFPNYSSELNVNALLLGDSALYLCASSLGTGVNTGELFFGEGSRLTVL.

The chain recombines TRBV2 with TRBJ1-1, with 8 bases aligning to TRBD1. The V gene's germline CDR1 is SNHLY and CDR2 FYNNEI. The length of the CDR3 is 18 residues. J gave up 2 bases and V 7 bases, and 18 bases lay outside the gene matches. Here the CDR3 reads CASIRDRSVGSINTEAFF. The CDR3 nucleotides are TGTGCCAGCATTCGGGACAGGTCGGTCGGCTCCATCAACACTGAAGCTTTCTTT.

The CDR3 nucleotides read TGTGCCAGCAGCGTAGCTTCAGGGTCCCGAAACACCATATATTTT. As protein: CASSVASGSRNTIYF. This chain links TRBV9 with TRBJ1-3; D might be TRBD1 (5 bases). The CDR3 has 15 residues. V lost 0 bases to trimming and J lost 5 bases, with 12 bases between them. CDR1 and CDR2 (germline): SGDLS, YYNGEE.

This chain connects TRBV7-6 to TRBJ1-5; D is undetermined. V was pared by 2 bases and J by 7 bases, with 9 bases between. The germline V gene has CDR1 SGHVS and CDR2 FNYEAQ. The CDR3 is made up of 13 amino acids. In DNA form, the CDR3 reads TGTGCCAGCAGCTTATCCGGGGTCCAGCCCCAGCATTTT. Translation: CASSLSGVQPQHF.

The V and J genes are TRBV11-3 and TRBJ2-1; maybe TRBD2 (5 bases). This CDR3 comprises 15 residues. The germline gives CDR1 SGHNT, CDR2 YENEEA. Deletions cut 1 base from V and 4 bases from J, with 11 bases between. CDR3 region: CASSLGERRYNEQFF. CDR3 bases: TGTGCCAGCAGCTTAGGGGAGCGGCGTTACAATGAGCAGTTCTTC.

The rearrangement links TRBV7-8 to TRBJ2-2; 8 bases fit TRBD1. Unmatched junction bases numbered 13, after V lost 6 bases and J lost 1 base. Germline V gene sequence: CDR1 SGHVS, CDR2 FQNEAQ. The CDR3 has 18 residues. Here the CDR3 reads CASRLRTGSLKNTGELFF. The CDR3 DNA follows: TGTGCCAGCAGACTACGGACAGGGTCCCTCAAGAACACCGGGGAGCTGTTTTTT.

The chain joins TRBV9 to TRBJ2-3; the D gene is possibly TRBD2 (5 bases). Germline-derived CDR1 and CDR2 are SGDLS and YYNGEE. The CDR3 spans 14 residues. V was shortened by 0 bases and J by 4 bases, with 9 bases between the two germline ends. The CDR3 region has the DNA TGTGCCAGCAGCGTAGTAGGGAGATCAGATACGCAGTATTTT. Translated, it gives CASSVVGRSDTQYF.

The rearrangement links TRBV10-2 to TRBJ2-7, with D possibly TRBD2 on 7 matching bases. In germline, CDR1 is WSHSY, CDR2 SAAADI. The CDR3 is made up of 14 amino acids. The V end was cut by 7 bases, the J end by 7 bases, with 20 bases between. CDR3 sequence: CASNPGGMAGEQYF. CDR3 sequence (DNA): TGCGCCAGCAATCCGGGGGGCATGGCCGGGGAGCAGTACTTC.

The chain carries TRBV6-5 and TRBJ2-1, with 11 nucleotides matching TRBD2. With V trimmed by 0 bases and J by 7 bases, 5 bases remained unmatched. This CDR3 region has 16 residues. Germline V CDR1 and CDR2: MNHEY, SVGAGI. CDR3 sequence (DNA): TGTGCCAGCAGTTACTCAGTAGCGGGAGGGTCAAATGAGCAGTTCTTC. Its protein product is CASSYSVAGGSNEQFF.

CDR3 region: CASSQDRPGVGDYNEQFF. CDR3 coding DNA: TGTGCCAGCAGCCAAGATCGGCCGGGAGTAGGGGACTACAATGAGCAGTTCTTC. The genes are TRBV4-2 and TRBJ2-1, with D perhaps TRBD2 (6 bases). CDR3 length equals 18 residues. Germline CDR1 is LGHNA and CDR2 is YNFKEQ. V was shortened by 0 bases and J by 3 bases, with 18 bases between the two germline ends.

With respect to this clone: Other DNA variants within this sample encode the same CDR3. The chain joins TRBV29-1 to TRBJ1-5; no firm D call. V shed 4 bases and J shed 0 bases, with 7 bases lying between them. The germline CDR1 and CDR2 sequences are SQVTM and ANQGSEA. This CDR3 spans 13 amino acids. CDR3 loop: CSVVEDSNQPQHF. For the CDR3, the DNA is TGCAGCGTTGTGGAGGATAGCAATCAGCCCCAGCATTTT.

V and J are TRBV7-2 and TRBJ1-4; 7 positions agree with TRBD1. Germline lookup yields CDR1 SGHTA and CDR2 FQGNSA. This CDR3 comprises 14 residues. V dropped 4 bases and J dropped 8; count of bases not matched to a gene: 7. The chain's CDR3 is CASSYAGGREKLFF. The CDR3, as DNA: TGTGCCAGCAGCTATGCAGGGGGACGGGAAAAACTGTTTTTT.